This T cell receptor (beta chain) was sequenced in a study of shared clonotypes between healthy human individuals. Findings and caveats of the study: Naive CD4 clonotypes were shared across a handful of donors at around 5.4%. Non-shared clonotypes had lower generation probabilities than clonotypes shared by all four sorted-subset donors. Only a few donors were included, so the genetic and exposure-history diversity represented was limited.

Between the trimmed V and J ends, which lost 7 bases and 0 bases, there was a span of 5 bases. CDR1 is MNHNS and CDR2 is SASEGT in the germline V gene. This CDR3 spans 12 amino acids. Replicate PCRs run on sorted subsets employed 200 to 250 ng DNA, 25,000 to 35,000 T cell genomes. The data were produced by immunoSEQ multiplex PCR, yet TCRdb's version contains in-frame clones alone and is incomplete. The data contain approximately 600,000 clones, approximately 95% of them seen just once; the ten biggest clones take up 0.11%. Naive CD8 cells, CD45RO-negative and positively selected for CCR7, excluded terminally differentiated effector memory CD45RA+ cells. A note on this clone: No antigen is known for it.

The genes are TRBV6-1 and TRBJ2-3; D remains ambiguous. Sequencing was carried out using naive CD8+ T cells sorted from blood. The origin of this receptor is a woman aged 25 to 45 in good health. The CDR3 protein is CASIHSTDTQYF. Written as DNA, the CDR3 is TGTGCCAGCATCCATAGCACAGATACGCAGTATTTT.